The 20 T cell receptor beta chains below all came from one sample that was sequenced in a study of blood T cell repertoires in COVID-19. Sequencing was performed with immunoSEQ multiplex PCR; in TCRdb, only in-frame clones are kept and a portion is missing. This sample has 200,000 to 300,000 clones; almost 85% occur once, and the top ten carry 4%. Sequencing was performed on peripheral blood. These receptors were taken from a man aged 45 to 65 with acute or convalescent COVID-19.

The rearrangement links TRBV7-3 to TRBJ2-3; D might be TRBD2 (5 bases). CDR1 is SGHTA and CDR2 is FQGTGA in the germline V gene. The CDR3 runs 13 residues. The ends were cut back, 0 bases at V and 8 bases at J, with 9 bases in the middle. The CDR3 DNA follows: TGTGCCAGCAGCTTAACCGGGGATAGTACGCAGTATTTT. Amino acid sequence: CASSLTGDSTQYF. Combining the CDR3 with reference TRBV7-3 and TRBJ2-3 gives the whole variable domain GAGVSQTPSNKVTEKGKYVELRCDPISGHTALYWYRQSLGQGPEFLIYFQGTGAADDSGLPNDRFFAVRPEGSVSTLKIQRTERGDSAVYLCASSLTGDSTQYFGPGTRLTVL.

This chain connects TRBV7-2 to TRBJ1-5, with 8 bases fitting TRBD1. The CDR3 totals 19 residues. Germline values: CDR1 SGHTA, CDR2 FQGNSA. Unmatched junction bases numbered 20, after V lost 5 bases and J lost 5 bases. In nucleotides, the CDR3 is TGTGCCAGCAGCCATACAAGGGACAGGTCTAATAAAGGGTATCAGCCCCAGCATTTT. Translation: CASSHTRDRSNKGYQPQHF.

In its sample, this clone was seen a few times. The rearrangement uses TRBV6-6 and TRBJ2-1; 8 nucleotides align to TRBD2. The length of the CDR3 is 17 residues. The germline V gene encodes CDR1 MNHNY and CDR2 SVGAGI (reference sequence). Unmatched junction bases numbered 9, after V lost 5 bases and J lost 0 bases. The CDR3 protein is CASSHHRGGSSYNEQFF. As DNA, the CDR3 is TGTGCCAGCAGTCACCACCGGGGGGGAAGCTCCTACAATGAGCAGTTCTTC.

The genes are TRBV7-2 and TRBJ2-5; TRBD2 matches 10 bases. V shed 5 bases, J shed 5 bases, and the junction held 11 bases outside the gene matches. The CDR3 runs 16 residues. Germline CDR1 is SGHTA and CDR2 is FQGNSA. DNA of the CDR3: TGTGCCAGCAGCCGCTCGCTAGCGGGGGCAGAGGAGACCCAGTACTTC. Amino acid sequence: CASSRSLAGAEETQYF.

Comment on this clone: Other DNA sequences in this specimen translate into the identical CDR3. The J gene is TRBJ2-5, the V gene TRBV28; 8 bases fit TRBD1. CDR3 length: 14 amino acids. The ends lost 1 base at V and 4 bases at J; junction bases unmatched: 2. The V gene's germline CDR1 is MDHEN and CDR2 SYDVKM. CDR3 sequence reads: CASSLYRGTETQYF. CDR3 sequence (DNA): TGTGCCAGCAGTTTATACAGGGGGACAGAGACCCAGTACTTC. The full variable domain, its missing parts supplied by reference TRBV28 and TRBJ2-5, is DVKVTQSSRYLVKRTGEKVFLECVQDMDHENMFWYRQDPGLGLRLIYFSYDVKMKEKGDIPEGYSVSREKKERFSLILESASTNQTSMYLCASSLYRGTETQYFGPGTRLLVL.

This clone has only a few counts. The chain is built from TRBV7-8 and TRBJ2-2; tentative D call: TRBD1 (6 bases). The ends were cut back, 5 bases at V and 6 bases at J, with 13 bases in the middle. Germline loops: CDR1 SGHVS, CDR2 FQNEAQ. The CDR3 has 14 amino acids. The CDR3 DNA sequence: TGTGCCAGCAGCGACGCAGGGGTCGCCGGGGAGCTGTTTTTT. Protein sequence: CASSDAGVAGELFF.

The chain couples TRBV10-1 to TRBJ2-7; D may be TRBD1 (5 bases). The CDR3 has 11 amino acids. Trimming took off 2 bases at V and 12 bases at J, with 11 bases between the two ends. Germline CDR1 is WNHNN and CDR2 is SYGVQD (reference sequence). In nucleotides, the CDR3 is TGCGCCAGCAGTGAGGTGCCAAGGGGGTACTTC. Translation gives CASSEVPRGYF.

The CDR3 sequence is CASLGGVAGGWETQYF. For the CDR3, the DNA is TGTGCCTCCCTAGGAGGGGTAGCGGGAGGGTGGGAGACCCAGTACTTC. The V and J genes are TRBV30 and TRBJ2-5; 11 positions match TRBD2. CDR3 length: 16 amino acids. J gave up 5 bases and V 7 bases, and 15 bases lay outside the gene matches. The germline V gene encodes CDR1 GTSNPN and CDR2 SVGIG (reference sequence).

J is TRBJ2-7 and V is TRBV30; tentatively, D is TRBD1 (6 bases). This CDR3 spans 13 amino acids. V lost 1 base, J lost 3 bases, and 10 bases lay in between. Germline V gene sequence: CDR1 GTSNPN, CDR2 SVGIG (reference sequence). CDR3 amino acids: CAWSEDRFYEQYF. The DNA of the CDR3 is TGTGCCTGGAGTGAAGACAGGTTCTACGAGCAGTACTTC.

This clone has just a few counts. The chain is built from TRBV3-1 (or the pseudogene TRBV3-2) and TRBJ1-6, with TRBD1 matching over 9 bases. From germline, CDR1 is LGHDT and CDR2 YNNKEL (reference sequence). V shed 1 base, J shed 6 bases, and the junction held 4 bases outside the gene matches. There are 16 residues in the CDR3. The CDR3 is CASSQVGDRANSPLHF. CDR3 DNA: TGTGCCAGCAGCCAAGTGGGGGACAGGGCTAATTCACCCCTCCACTTT.

This chain connects TRBV6-6 to TRBJ2-5; D unresolved. CDR3 length equals 13 residues. Germline assignment: CDR1 MNHNY and CDR2 SVGAGI (reference sequence). Between the trimmed V and J ends, which lost 6 bases and 2 bases, there was a span of 10 bases. The CDR3 spells CASRERNQETQYF. CDR3 nucleotide sequence: TGTGCCAGCAGAGAGAGAAATCAAGAGACCCAGTACTTC.

V usage is TRBV5-1 and J usage is TRBJ2-2; D gene uncertain. Trimming removed 0 bases at V and 7 bases at J, with 4 bases between. This CDR3 is 12 amino acids long. CDR1 SGHRS and CDR2 YFSETQ come from the germline V gene. DNA of the CDR3: TGCGCCAGCAGCTTGGGCGGCGGGGAGCTGTTTTTT. Its protein product is CASSLGGGELFF.

The chain carries TRBV3-1 (or the pseudogene TRBV3-2) and TRBJ1-6; the match to TRBD1 covers 9 bases. The CDR3 covers 15 residues. Germline CDR1 and CDR2: LGHDT and YNNKEL (reference sequence). V dropped 5 bases and J dropped 9; count of bases not matched to a gene: 8. Written as DNA, the CDR3 is TGTGCCAGCAGCGATGGGGGACAGGGTTTTTCACCCCTCCACTTT. Translated, it gives CASSDGGQGFSPLHF.

The chain couples TRBV10-3 to TRBJ1-2; 9 bases line up with TRBD1. The length of the CDR3 is 17 residues. The V and J ends lost 1 base and 7 bases, in that order; junction bases with no gene match: 13. CDR1 is ENHRY, CDR2 SYGVKD, per germline. The CDR3 loop is CAISEFIPGQGVGGYTF. In nucleotides, the CDR3 is TGTGCCATCAGTGAGTTCATCCCGGGACAGGGTGTAGGTGGCTACACCTTC.

The genes are TRBV11-2 and TRBJ2-7; 12 positions agree with TRBD1. J lost 3 bases, V lost 4 bases, and 7 bases had no gene match. CDR1 SGHAT and CDR2 FQNNGV come from the germline V gene. The CDR3 is made up of 16 amino acids. The CDR3 region is CASSSGTGGYGYEQYF. The CDR3 DNA sequence: TGTGCCAGCAGCTCTGGGACAGGGGGCTACGGCTACGAGCAGTACTTC.

The rearrangement uses TRBV30 and TRBJ1-3; possibly TRBD1 for D (6 bases). The CDR3 spans 16 residues. Trimming cost V 6 bases and J 0 bases, with 18 bases left between them. Germline loops: CDR1 GTSNPN, CDR2 SVGIG (reference sequence). CDR3: CACPPSLDSSGNTIYF. CDR3 nucleotides: TGTGCCTGCCCACCCTCTCTGGACAGCTCTGGAAACACCATATATTTT.

V and J are TRBV6-1 and TRBJ1-1; 7 nucleotides align to TRBD1. V lost 3 bases, J lost 11 bases, and 9 bases stayed unmatched. CDR3 size: 13 residues. In germline, CDR1 is MNHNS, CDR2 SASEGT. CDR3 DNA: TGTGCCAGCAGTGACCCCGGGACAGTCGGGGCTTTCTTT. Its protein product is CASSDPGTVGAFF.

This chain joins TRBV27 and TRBJ2-3; 10 bases are a match to TRBD2. Germline V gives CDR1 MNHEY, CDR2 SMNVEV (reference sequence). This CDR3 is built from 15 residues. The V gene end was trimmed by 7 bases and the J gene end by 6 bases; junction bases not matched to a gene: 10. The CDR3 DNA sequence: TGTGCCAGCAACTTAGCGGGGGGAGGAGGCGATACGCAGTATTTT. This encodes CASNLAGGGGDTQYF.

CDR3 DNA sequence: TGTGCCAGCAGCCCGAGGGACAGGACCTATGGCTACACCTTC. Translating it yields CASSPRDRTYGYTF. This rearrangement joins TRBV5-4 to TRBJ1-2; 8 nucleotides align to TRBD1. Germline trimming cut 4 bases from V and 4 bases from J; bases unmatched to any gene: 6. This CDR3 contains 14 residues. The germline gives CDR1 SGHNT, CDR2 YYREEE (reference sequence). Full variable domain (outside the CDR3, taken from reference TRBV5-4 and TRBJ1-2): ETGVTQSPTHLIKTRGQQVTLRCSSQSGHNTVSWYQQALGQGPQFIFQYYREEENGRGNFPPRFSGLQFPNYSSELNVNALELDDSALYLCASSPRDRTYGYTFGSGTRLTVV.

The V and J genes are TRBV11-2 and TRBJ1-1, with TRBD1 identical over 7 bases. Germline V gene data show CDR1 as SGHAT and CDR2 as FQNNGV. Germline trimming cut 0 bases from V and 7 bases from J; bases unmatched to any gene: 2. The CDR3 totals 13 residues. CDR3 in amino acids: CASSLDGTDEAFF. The CDR3 nucleotides are TGTGCCAGCAGCTTAGATGGGACAGATGAAGCTTTCTTT. The whole variable domain, remainder taken from reference TRBV11-2 and TRBJ1-1, is EAGVAQSPRYKIIEKRQSVAFWCNPISGHATLYWYQQILGQGPKLLIQFQNNGVVDDSQLPKDRFSAERLKGVDSTLKIQPAKLEDSAVYLCASSLDGTDEAFFGQGTRLTVV.